The 3 T cell receptor beta chains in this list originate from one sample, sequenced in a study of blood T cell repertoires in COVID-19. The method was immunoSEQ multiplex PCR; TCRdb's version includes in-frame clones alone and lacks a portion of them. The sample carries roughly 100,000 clones, 80% to 90% recorded once. Sequenced input: peripheral blood. Receptors originate from a woman of 80 years or more with acute or convalescent COVID-19.

The chain joins TRBV7-9 to TRBJ2-2; no clear D. The V end was cut by 3 bases, the J end by 3 bases, with 5 bases between. Germline CDR1 SEHNR, CDR2 FQNEAQ (reference sequence). The CDR3 runs to 13 residues. The CDR3, as DNA: TGTGCCAGCAGCTTTATTGACACCGGGGAGCTGTTTTTT. Encoded protein: CASSFIDTGELFF.

The chain uses TRBV28 and TRBJ2-7; a weak D match, TRBD2 (7 bases). Trimming took 3 bases from V and 3 from J, leaving 12 bases between them. Germline CDR1 and CDR2: MDHEN and SYDVKM. The CDR3 runs to 14 residues. This chain's CDR3 is CASSLWGGFYEQYF. The CDR3 nucleotides read TGTGCCAGCAGTTTGTGGGGGGGCTTCTACGAGCAGTACTTC.

Here the CDR3 reads CASSGRQGARDTEAFF. The CDR3, as DNA: TGTGCCAGCAGCGGACGACAGGGGGCGAGGGACACTGAAGCTTTCTTT. The V and J genes are TRBV5-4 and TRBJ1-1, with TRBD1 matching 10 bases. With V trimmed by 4 bases and J by 3 bases, 9 bases remained unmatched. This CDR3 has 16 amino acids. Germline-derived CDR1 and CDR2 are SGHNT and YYREEE (reference sequence).